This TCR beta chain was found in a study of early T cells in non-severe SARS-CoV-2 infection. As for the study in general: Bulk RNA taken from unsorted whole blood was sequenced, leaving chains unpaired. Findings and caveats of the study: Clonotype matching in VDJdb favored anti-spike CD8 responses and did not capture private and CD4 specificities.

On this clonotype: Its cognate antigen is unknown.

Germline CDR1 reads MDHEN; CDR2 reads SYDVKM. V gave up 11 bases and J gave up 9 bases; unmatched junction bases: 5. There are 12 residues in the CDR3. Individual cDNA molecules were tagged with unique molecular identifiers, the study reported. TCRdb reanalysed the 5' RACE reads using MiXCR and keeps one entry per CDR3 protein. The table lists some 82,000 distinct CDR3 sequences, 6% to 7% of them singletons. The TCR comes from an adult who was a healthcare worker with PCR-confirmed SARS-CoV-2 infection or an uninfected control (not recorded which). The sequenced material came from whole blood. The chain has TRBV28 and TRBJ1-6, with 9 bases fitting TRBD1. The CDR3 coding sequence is TGTGCCGCAGGGACAGGGTTTTCACCCCTCCACTTT. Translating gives CAAGTGFSPLHF.